One sample yielded the 23 T cell receptor beta chains listed below, sequenced in a study of cytomegalovirus exposure and HLA in healthy donors. PCR employed 60 Vbeta and 13 Jbeta primers. Sequencing used immunoSEQ multiplex PCR; TCRdb keeps in-frame clones, though not all of them. Seen here are approximately 88,000 clones, over 75% observed once, and the top ten hold around 7.5%. Sequencing was performed on PBMCs. These receptors all come from a man between 50 and 59 years old in good health and CMV-seropositive.

This chain links TRBV27 with TRBJ2-7, with a possible D match to TRBD2 (6 bases). This CDR3 has 15 amino acids. In germline, CDR1 is MNHEY, CDR2 SMNVEV (reference sequence). Between the trimmed V and J ends, which lost 4 bases and 1 base, there was a span of 14 bases. The CDR3 nucleotides are TGTGCCAGCAGTTCCCCCGGGGCGGGATCCTACGAGCAGTACTTC. Its protein product is CASSSPGAGSYEQYF.

This rearrangement joins TRBV10-3 to TRBJ2-3; 11 bases agree with TRBD2. V trimming: 5 bases; J trimming: 8 bases; junction bases outside the gene matches: 9. The CDR3 totals 15 residues. Germline V gene data show CDR1 as ENHRY and CDR2 as SYGVKD. This chain's CDR3 is CAISPGTSGGGTQYF. DNA of the CDR3: TGTGCCATCAGTCCCGGGACTAGCGGAGGTGGTACGCAGTATTTT.

The chain employs TRBV18 and TRBJ2-5, with unresolved D. Germline V gene sequence: CDR1 KGHSH, CDR2 LQKENI. V was shortened by 4 bases and J by 7 bases, with 16 bases between the two germline ends. The CDR3 loop spans 14 amino acids. CDR3 loop: CASSQNEALGTQYF. CDR3 sequence (DNA): TGTGCCAGCTCACAAAACGAGGCTTTGGGGACCCAGTACTTC.

The sample holds a few counts of this clone. V and J are TRBV5-5 and TRBJ2-5; 11 bases fit TRBD1. V dropped 0 bases and J dropped 4; count of bases not matched to a gene: 5. This CDR3 has 16 residues. Germline V gene sequence: CDR1 SGHKS, CDR2 YYEKEE (reference sequence). CDR3 residues: CASSLAGTGGGETQYF. CDR3 bases: TGTGCCAGCAGCTTGGCTGGGACAGGGGGAGGAGAGACCCAGTACTTC. The variable domain in full, completed from reference TRBV5-5 and TRBJ2-5, reads DAGVTQSPTHLIKTRGQQVTLRCSPISGHKSVSWYQQVLGQGPQFIFQYYEKEERGRGNFPDRFSARQFPNYSSELNVNALLLGDSALYLCASSLAGTGGGETQYFGPGTRLLVL.

The genes are TRBV6-5 and TRBJ1-1; 8 bases line up with TRBD1. The CDR3 is 14 amino acids. Germline values: CDR1 MNHEY, CDR2 SVGAGI. The ends lost 7 bases at V and 4 bases at J; junction bases unmatched: 8. The CDR3 loop reads CASKIDRGGTEAFF. In DNA, the CDR3 is TGTGCCAGCAAAATTGACAGGGGCGGCACTGAAGCTTTCTTT.

The V gene is TRBV9, the J gene TRBJ2-3; D not certain. There are 16 residues in the CDR3. Germline CDR1 is SGDLS and CDR2 is YYNGEE. Trimming stripped 0 bases from V and 0 bases from J, with 11 bases between. CDR3 DNA sequence: TGTGCCAGCAGCGTAGCTCTAACCGCTAGCACAGATACGCAGTATTTT. The encoded protein is CASSVALTASTDTQYF.

The chain is built from TRBV5-1 and TRBJ1-1; 8 bases agree with TRBD1. This CDR3 has 15 residues. Germline V gives CDR1 SGHRS, CDR2 YFSETQ. V was clipped by 4 bases and J by 2 bases; unmatched bases: 7. The CDR3 sequence: CASSPRGQVNTEAFF. DNA of the CDR3: TGCGCCAGCAGCCCCCGGGGACAGGTAAACACTGAAGCTTTCTTT.

The genes are TRBV2 and TRBJ2-1; 12 bases fit TRBD1. V lost 9 bases and J lost 1; bases outside the gene matches: 4. This CDR3 spans 15 amino acids. CDR1 SNHLY and CDR2 FYNNEI come from the germline V gene. The CDR3, as DNA: TGTGCCAGTGGGACAGGGGGCCTGTCCTACAATGAGCAGTTCTTC. As protein: CASGTGGLSYNEQFF.

The rearrangement links TRBV6-5 to TRBJ1-2; 8 nucleotides align to TRBD1. From germline, CDR1 is MNHEY and CDR2 SVGAGI. CDR3 size: 14 residues. V lost 6 bases, J lost 7 bases, and 10 bases stayed unmatched. The CDR3: CASRWDRQSGGYTF. The CDR3, as DNA: TGTGCCAGCAGGTGGGACAGGCAATCGGGTGGCTACACCTTC.

The chain links TRBV19 to TRBJ1-1; TRBD1 might be the D (6 bases). V lost 4 bases and J 5 bases, leaving 14 bases between the germline ends. The CDR3 is 14 amino acids. From germline, CDR1 is LNHDA and CDR2 SQIVND (reference sequence). The CDR3 loop is CASSTQGRGTEAFF. The DNA of the CDR3 is TGTGCCAGTAGTACCCAGGGGAGGGGTACTGAAGCTTTCTTT.

This sequence joins TRBV30 and TRBJ1-1, with 7 bases fitting TRBD1. V lost 5 bases to trimming and J lost 3 bases; unmatched junction nucleotides: 3. This CDR3 spans 12 amino acids. Per the germline V gene, CDR1 is GTSNPN and CDR2 is SVGIG (reference sequence). The CDR3 region is CAWDREDTEAFF. CDR3 DNA sequence: TGTGCCTGGGACAGGGAGGACACTGAAGCTTTCTTT.

The rearrangement links TRBV6-5 to TRBJ2-7; D perhaps matches TRBD1 (6 bases). Germline values: CDR1 MNHEY, CDR2 SVGAGI. Trimming removed 6 bases at V and 4 bases at J, with 13 bases between. CDR3 length equals 13 residues. CDR3 sequence reads: CASSPGHTYEQYF. The CDR3 DNA reads as TGTGCCAGCAGCCCGGGACATACTTACGAGCAGTACTTC.

The chain uses TRBV2 and TRBJ1-6, with 9 bases identical to TRBD1. The CDR3 consists of 14 residues. The trim removed 6 bases at V and 13 bases at J, leaving 10 bases unmatched. Germline CDR1 reads SNHLY; CDR2 reads FYNNEI. The CDR3 region has the DNA TGTGCCAGCAGGCCGGGACAGGGTCCGTATCCCCTCCACTTT. Its protein is CASRPGQGPYPLHF. Full variable domain (rest looked up from reference TRBV2 and TRBJ1-6): EPEVTQTPSHQVTQMGQEVILRCVPISNHLYFYWYRQILGQKVEFLVSFYNNEISEKSEIFDDQFSVERPDGSNFTLKIRSTKLEDSAMYFCASRPGQGPYPLHFGNGTRLTVT.

This chain joins TRBV5-1 and TRBJ1-6; D possibly corresponds to TRBD1 (6 bases). The germline V gene has CDR1 SGHRS and CDR2 YFSETQ. The CDR3 totals 15 residues. Trimming shortened V by 0 bases and J by 9 bases, and 13 bases separated the two germline ends. Here the CDR3 DNA reads TGCGCCAGCAGCTTGGGGGCCACAGGGATTTCACCCCTCCACTTT. Its translation: CASSLGATGISPLHF.

The rearrangement links TRBV4-1 to TRBJ2-3; TRBD1 agrees at 7 bases. The CDR3 is 16 amino acids. Trimming took 2 bases from V and 0 from J; bases not matched to a gene: 5. The germline V gene has CDR1 MGHRA and CDR2 YSYEKL. The CDR3 spells CASSQRDSYSTDTQYF. The CDR3 coding sequence is TGCGCCAGCAGCCAACGGGACAGCTATAGCACAGATACGCAGTATTTT.

V is TRBV29-1 and J is TRBJ2-1; the match to TRBD1 covers 7 bases. Losses at the gene ends were 7 bases for V and 5 bases for J; bases not matched to a gene: 14. Germline V CDR1 and CDR2: SQVTM, ANQGSEA. The CDR3 contains 15 residues. CDR3 residues: CSGEQTGLEDNEQFF. Here the CDR3 DNA reads TGCAGCGGCGAGCAGACAGGGCTCGAGGACAATGAGCAGTTCTTC.

The chain employs TRBV9 and TRBJ2-5; 7 nucleotides align to TRBD1. The DNA matches TRBJ2-7 better at its end, which makes the J call doubtful. Germline lookup yields CDR1 SGDLS and CDR2 YYNGEE. The CDR3 runs 16 residues. The CDR3 is CASSPNLGTDSYEQYF. In DNA form, the CDR3 reads TGTGCCAGCAGCCCTAATCTAGGGACAGATTCCTACGAGCAGTACTTC.

DNA of the CDR3: TGTGCCAGCAGTAAAGACAGGGCTTCTGGCTACACCTTC. It codes for CASSKDRASGYTF. This chain uses TRBV28 with TRBJ1-2; 7 bases agree with TRBD1. The CDR3 covers 13 residues. The germline CDR1 and CDR2 sequences are MDHEN and SYDVKM. Germline trimming cut 5 bases from V and 7 bases from J; bases unmatched to any gene: 7.

The chain is built from TRBV19 and TRBJ1-5, with 7 bases that match TRBD1. Looked up from germline, CDR1 is LNHDA and CDR2 is SQIVND (reference sequence). Losses at the gene ends were 6 bases for V and 7 bases for J; bases not matched to a gene: 6. This CDR3 has 13 amino acids. CDR3: CASRDRSRQPQHF. The CDR3 nucleotides are TGTGCCAGTAGGGACAGGTCGAGACAGCCCCAGCATTTT.

The chain couples TRBV28 to TRBJ2-5; a weak D match, TRBD2 (6 bases). The CDR3 has 16 amino acids. Germline V gene sequence: CDR1 MDHEN, CDR2 SYDVKM. Trimming removed 6 bases from V and 4 bases from J, with 21 bases in between. CDR3 sequence (DNA): TGTGCCAGCAGCCTACACGGGACTCAGCGTCGAGAGACCCAGTACTTC. Translating gives CASSLHGTQRRETQYF.

This clone was seen more than once but under ten times. The chain has TRBV5-1 and TRBJ1-1; TRBD1 is a possible D gene (5 bases). Deletions cut 4 bases from V and 0 bases from J, with 7 bases between. CDR1 and CDR2 from the germline V gene are SGHRS and YFSETQ. The length of the CDR3 is 13 residues. CDR3 residues: CASSGDLNTEAFF. DNA of the CDR3: TGCGCCAGCAGCGGGGACTTGAACACTGAAGCTTTCTTT.

The genes are TRBV11-1 and TRBJ2-1; TRBD1 matches at 8 bases. The germline CDR1 and CDR2 sequences are SGHAT and FQDESV (reference sequence). V was pared by 5 bases and J by 8 bases, with 5 bases of the junction left unmatched. The CDR3 has 13 residues. The CDR3 DNA is TGTGCCAGCAGCGTCGGACAGGGCTATGAGCAGTTCTTC. This codes for CASSVGQGYEQFF.

This clone was seen once. The rearrangement links TRBV4-3 to TRBJ2-1, with D possibly TRBD2 on 6 matching bases. V dropped 1 base and J dropped 8 bases, with 15 bases sitting between them. CDR3 size: 15 residues. The germline CDR1 and CDR2 sequences are LGHNA and YSLEER. CDR3 sequence reads: CASSQVWRDRDEQFF. DNA of the CDR3: TGCGCCAGCAGCCAAGTTTGGAGGGATAGAGATGAGCAGTTCTTC.